This T cell receptor (beta chain) was found in a study of regulatory T cells in long-lasting Graves disease. At the level of the study: Graves' patients who were just diagnosed had used antithyroid drugs for under 3 months.

Construction of the TCR beta libraries employed iRepertoire HTBI primers in conjunction with Arm-PCR of CDR3 regions. From the multiplex PCR reads, TCRdb called clonotypes with MiXCR, one entry per CDR3 protein. The data contain around 450,000 distinct CDR3 sequences, about 15% of them singletons. Whole-study results and caveats: Less diverse TCR repertoires were seen in persistent Graves' patients than in newly diagnosed ones.

The time point is: newly diagnosed GD, antithyroid drugs for less than 3 months. With RNA extracted from PBMCs as input, the TCR library was made. The germline V and J ends were trimmed by 3 bases and 15 bases, with 19 bases remaining between them. Germline CDR1 SGHAT, CDR2 FQNNGV. The CDR3 contains 13 residues. This clonotype was observed many times. The antigen remains undetermined. The sample was also reused in another study, on T cells in Graves' hyperthyroidism and ophthalmopathy. That paper states: Graves' hyperthyroidism qualified as stable when ophthalmopathy did not progress within 18 months. Patients were aged 18 to 65, had disease duration under 2 months, and had newly diagnosed hyperthyroidism.

The sequenced sample was peripheral blood mononuclear cells (PBMCs), obtained at new diagnosis, from a patient treated with antithyroid drugs. This sequence was found in a woman in her 30s with Graves disease. The J gene is TRBJ2-3, the V gene TRBV11-2; a possible D gene is TRBD2 (6 bases). This chain's CDR3 is CASSFSRDSPFYF. The CDR3 DNA reads as TGTGCCAGCAGCTTCTCCCGGGACTCTCCGTTTTATTTT.